This TCR beta chain appears in the sequencing data of a study of CD8 T cells in ankylosing spondylitis. Study results and limitations: Reported data indicate significant enrichment of disease-linked clones within matched ankylosing spondylitis synovial fluid.

This clonotype was recorded at least ten times. Its cognate antigen is unknown. The TCR beta libraries were generated through quantitative 5'-RACE incorporating molecular barcodes. TCRdb redid the calling of the 5' RACE reads with MiXCR, one entry per CDR3 protein. The table includes thousands of distinct CDR3 sequences, around 2.8% detected once. V shed 0 bases, J shed 1 base, and the junction held 2 bases outside the gene matches. In germline, CDR1 is SGDLS, CDR2 YYNGEE. The length of the CDR3 is 15 residues. The sequencing input was blood, either unsorted or a sorted T cell fraction (not recorded which). The chain is built from TRBV9 and TRBJ2-5; 8 nucleotides agree with TRBD2. The sequence came from a female donor with ankylosing spondylitis or in good health (not recorded which). CDR3 loop: CASSVGGGLQETQYF. The CDR3 nucleotides read TGTGCCAGCAGCGTAGGCGGGGGGCTCCAAGAGACCCAGTACTTC.